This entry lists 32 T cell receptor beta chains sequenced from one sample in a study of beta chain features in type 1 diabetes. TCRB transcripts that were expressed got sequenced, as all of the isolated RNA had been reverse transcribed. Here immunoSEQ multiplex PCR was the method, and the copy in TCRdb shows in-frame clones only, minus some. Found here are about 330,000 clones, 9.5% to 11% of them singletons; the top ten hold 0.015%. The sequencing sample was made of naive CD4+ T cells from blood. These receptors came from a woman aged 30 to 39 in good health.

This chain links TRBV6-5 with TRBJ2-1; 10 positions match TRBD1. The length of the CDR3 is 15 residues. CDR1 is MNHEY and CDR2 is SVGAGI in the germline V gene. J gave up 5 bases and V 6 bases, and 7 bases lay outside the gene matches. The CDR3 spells CASSADRGKNNEQFF. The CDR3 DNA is TGTGCCAGCAGCGCGGACAGGGGGAAAAACAATGAGCAGTTCTTC.

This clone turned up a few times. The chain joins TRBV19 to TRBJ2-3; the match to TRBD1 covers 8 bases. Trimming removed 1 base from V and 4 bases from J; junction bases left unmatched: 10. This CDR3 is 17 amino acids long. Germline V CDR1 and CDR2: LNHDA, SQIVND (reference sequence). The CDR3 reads CASSIGTGGRIADTQYF. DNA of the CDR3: TGTGCCAGTAGTATAGGTACAGGGGGAAGGATCGCAGATACGCAGTATTTT.

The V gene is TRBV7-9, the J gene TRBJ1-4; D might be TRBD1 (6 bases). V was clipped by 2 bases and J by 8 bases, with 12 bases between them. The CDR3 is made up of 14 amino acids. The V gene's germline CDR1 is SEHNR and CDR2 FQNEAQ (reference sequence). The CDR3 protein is CASSLLQGSEKLFF. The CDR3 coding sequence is TGTGCCAGCAGCTTATTACAGGGAAGCGAAAAACTGTTTTTT.

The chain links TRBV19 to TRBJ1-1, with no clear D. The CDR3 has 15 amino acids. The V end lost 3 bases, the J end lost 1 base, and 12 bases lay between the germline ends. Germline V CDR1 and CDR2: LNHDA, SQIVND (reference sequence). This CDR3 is CASSIAGTPNTEAFF. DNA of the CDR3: TGTGCCAGTAGTATCGCGGGTACACCGAACACTGAAGCTTTCTTT.

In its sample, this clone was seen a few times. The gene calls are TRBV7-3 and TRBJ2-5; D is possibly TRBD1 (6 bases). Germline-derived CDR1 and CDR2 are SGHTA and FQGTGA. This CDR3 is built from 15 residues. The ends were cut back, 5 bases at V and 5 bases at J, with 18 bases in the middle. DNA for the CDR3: TGTGCCAGCAGCCTCGGAACAGGGAGTCGGGAGACCCAGTACTTC. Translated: CASSLGTGSRETQYF.

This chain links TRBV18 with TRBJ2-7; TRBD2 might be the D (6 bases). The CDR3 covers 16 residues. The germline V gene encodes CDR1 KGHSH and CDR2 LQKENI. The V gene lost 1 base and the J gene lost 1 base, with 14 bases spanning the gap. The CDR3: CASSPLGPGSSYEQYF. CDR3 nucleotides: TGTGCCAGCTCACCACTGGGCCCCGGGAGTTCCTACGAGCAGTACTTC.

CDR3: CASSLGGAYNEQFF. CDR3 DNA: TGTGCCAGCAGTTTGGGAGGGGCCTACAATGAGCAGTTCTTC. The genes are TRBV28 and TRBJ2-1; 7 positions agree with TRBD2. CDR1 and CDR2 from the germline V gene are MDHEN and SYDVKM. The V and J ends lost 3 bases and 2 bases, in that order; junction bases with no gene match: 1. The CDR3 covers 14 residues.

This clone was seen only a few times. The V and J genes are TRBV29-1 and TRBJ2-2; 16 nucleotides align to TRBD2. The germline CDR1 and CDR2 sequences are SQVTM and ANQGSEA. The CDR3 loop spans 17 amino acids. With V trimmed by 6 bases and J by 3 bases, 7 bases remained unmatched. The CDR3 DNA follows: TGCAGCGTGCTAGGGACTAGCGGGAGGGCCGACACCGGGGAGCTGTTTTTT. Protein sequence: CSVLGTSGRADTGELFF.

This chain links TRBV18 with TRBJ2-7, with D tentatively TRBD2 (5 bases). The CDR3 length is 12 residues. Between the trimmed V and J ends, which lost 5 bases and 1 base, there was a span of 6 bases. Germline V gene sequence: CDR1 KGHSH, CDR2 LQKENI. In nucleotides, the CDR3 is TGTGCCAGCTCAAGCGGATCCTACGAGCAGTACTTC. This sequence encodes CASSSGSYEQYF. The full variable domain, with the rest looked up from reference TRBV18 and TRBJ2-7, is NAGVMQNPRHLVRRRGQEARLRCSPMKGHSHVYWYRQLPEEGLKFMVYLQKENIIDESGMPKERFSAEFPKEGPSILRIQQVVRGDSAAYFCASSSGSYEQYFGPGTRLTVT.

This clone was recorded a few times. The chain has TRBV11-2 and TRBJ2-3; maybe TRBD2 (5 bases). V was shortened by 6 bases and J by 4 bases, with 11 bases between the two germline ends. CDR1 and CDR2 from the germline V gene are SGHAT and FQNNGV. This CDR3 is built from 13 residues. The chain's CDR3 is CASSPTRADTQYF. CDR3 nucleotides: TGTGCCAGCAGTCCTACGAGGGCAGATACGCAGTATTTT.

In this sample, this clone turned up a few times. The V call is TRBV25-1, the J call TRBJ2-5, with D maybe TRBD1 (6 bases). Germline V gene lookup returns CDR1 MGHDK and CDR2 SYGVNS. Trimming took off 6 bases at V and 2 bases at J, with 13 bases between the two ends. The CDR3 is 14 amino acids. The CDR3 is CASSRRTDQETQYF. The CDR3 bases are TGTGCCAGCAGCCGCCGGACAGATCAAGAGACCCAGTACTTC.

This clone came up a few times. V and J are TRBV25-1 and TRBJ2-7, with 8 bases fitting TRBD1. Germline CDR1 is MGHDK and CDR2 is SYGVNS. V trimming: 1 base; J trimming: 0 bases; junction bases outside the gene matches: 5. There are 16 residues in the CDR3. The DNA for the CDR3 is TGTGCCAGCAGTGAATTGGGACAGGCGTTCTCCTACGAGCAGTACTTC. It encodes CASSELGQAFSYEQYF.

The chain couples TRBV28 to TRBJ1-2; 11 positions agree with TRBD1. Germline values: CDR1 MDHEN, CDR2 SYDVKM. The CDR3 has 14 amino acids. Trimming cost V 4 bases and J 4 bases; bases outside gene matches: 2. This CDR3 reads CASSWTGGAYGYTF. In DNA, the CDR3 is TGTGCCAGCAGTTGGACAGGGGGCGCCTATGGCTACACCTTC.

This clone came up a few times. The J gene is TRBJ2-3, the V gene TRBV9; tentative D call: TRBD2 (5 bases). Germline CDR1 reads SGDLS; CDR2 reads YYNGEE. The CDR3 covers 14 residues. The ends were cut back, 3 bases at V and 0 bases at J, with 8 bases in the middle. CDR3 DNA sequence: TGTGCCAGCAGCGCTAGCACTAGCACAGATACGCAGTATTTT. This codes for CASSASTSTDTQYF.

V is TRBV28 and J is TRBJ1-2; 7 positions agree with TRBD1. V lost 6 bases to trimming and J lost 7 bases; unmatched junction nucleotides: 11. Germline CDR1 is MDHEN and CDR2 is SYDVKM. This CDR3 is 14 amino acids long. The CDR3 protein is CASSPGTASLGYTF. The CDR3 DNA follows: TGTGCCAGCAGCCCCGGGACAGCTAGCCTTGGCTACACCTTC.

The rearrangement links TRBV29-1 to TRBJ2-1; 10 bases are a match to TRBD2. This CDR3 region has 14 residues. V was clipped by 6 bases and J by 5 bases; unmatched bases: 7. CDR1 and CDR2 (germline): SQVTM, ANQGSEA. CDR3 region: CSVSGRAYDNEQFF. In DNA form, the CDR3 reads TGCAGCGTGAGCGGGAGGGCCTATGACAATGAGCAGTTCTTC.

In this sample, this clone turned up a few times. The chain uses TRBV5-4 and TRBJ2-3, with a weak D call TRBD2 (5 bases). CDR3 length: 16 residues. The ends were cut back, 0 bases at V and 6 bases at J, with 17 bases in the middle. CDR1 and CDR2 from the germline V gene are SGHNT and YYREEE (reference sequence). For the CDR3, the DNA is TGTGCCAGCAGCTTGGTGGGTGGGAGCGGTCCTGATACGCAGTATTTT. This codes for CASSLVGGSGPDTQYF.

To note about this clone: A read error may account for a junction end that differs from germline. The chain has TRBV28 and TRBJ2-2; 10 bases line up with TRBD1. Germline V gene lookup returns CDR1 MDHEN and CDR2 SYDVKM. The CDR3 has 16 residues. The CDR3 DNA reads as TGTGCCAGCAGTTTATTGGGACAGGGGAACGCCGGGGAGCTGTTTTTT. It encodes CASSLLGQGNAGELFF.

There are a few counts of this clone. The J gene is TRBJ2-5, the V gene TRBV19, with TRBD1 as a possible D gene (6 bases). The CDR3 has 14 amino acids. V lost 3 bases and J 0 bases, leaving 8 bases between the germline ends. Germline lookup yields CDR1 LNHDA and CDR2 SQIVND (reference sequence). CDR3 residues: CASSIQGYQETQYF. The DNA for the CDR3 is TGTGCCAGTAGTATCCAGGGGTACCAAGAGACCCAGTACTTC.

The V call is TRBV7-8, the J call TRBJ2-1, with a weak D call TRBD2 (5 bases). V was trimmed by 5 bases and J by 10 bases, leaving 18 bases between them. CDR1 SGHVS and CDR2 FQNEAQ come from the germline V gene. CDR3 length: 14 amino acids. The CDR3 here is CASSPATSGVEQFF. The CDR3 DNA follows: TGTGCCAGCAGCCCGGCCACCTCCGGGGTGGAGCAGTTCTTC. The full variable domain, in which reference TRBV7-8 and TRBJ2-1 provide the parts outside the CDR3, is GAGVSQSPRYKVAKRGQDVALRCDPISGHVSLFWYQQALGQGPEFLTYFQNEAQLDKSGLPSDRFFAERPEGSVSTLKIQRTQQEDSAVYLCASSPATSGVEQFFGPGTRLTVL.

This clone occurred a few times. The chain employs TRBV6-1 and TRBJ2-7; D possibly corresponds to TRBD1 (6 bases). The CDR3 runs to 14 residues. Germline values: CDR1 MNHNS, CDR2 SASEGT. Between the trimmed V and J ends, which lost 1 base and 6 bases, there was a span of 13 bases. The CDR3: CASSEDRVVIEQYF. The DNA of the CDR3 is TGTGCCAGCAGTGAAGACAGGGTAGTAATCGAGCAGTACTTC.

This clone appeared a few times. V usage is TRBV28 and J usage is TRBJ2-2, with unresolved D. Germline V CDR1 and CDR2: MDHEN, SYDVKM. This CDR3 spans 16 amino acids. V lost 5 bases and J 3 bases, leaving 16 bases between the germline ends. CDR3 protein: CASSRRTPTDTGELFF. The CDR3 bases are TGTGCCAGCAGTCGACGTACACCGACTGACACCGGGGAGCTGTTTTTT. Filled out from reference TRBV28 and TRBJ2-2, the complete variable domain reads DVKVTQSSRYLVKRTGEKVFLECVQDMDHENMFWYRQDPGLGLRLIYFSYDVKMKEKGDIPEGYSVSREKKERFSLILESASTNQTSMYLCASSRRTPTDTGELFFGEGSRLTVL.

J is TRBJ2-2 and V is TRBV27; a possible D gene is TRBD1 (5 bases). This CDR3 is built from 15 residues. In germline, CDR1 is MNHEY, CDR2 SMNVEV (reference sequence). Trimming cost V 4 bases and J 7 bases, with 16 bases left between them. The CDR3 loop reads CASSSNRFLGGELFF. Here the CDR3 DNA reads TGTGCCAGCAGTTCCAACAGGTTCTTGGGCGGGGAGCTGTTTTTT.

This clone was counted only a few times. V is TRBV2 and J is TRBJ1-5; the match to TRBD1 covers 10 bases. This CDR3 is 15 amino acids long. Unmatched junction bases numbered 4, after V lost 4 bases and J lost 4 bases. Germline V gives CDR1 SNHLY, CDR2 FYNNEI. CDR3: CASSGDRGGNQPQHF. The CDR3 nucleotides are TGTGCCAGCAGTGGGGACAGGGGTGGGAATCAGCCCCAGCATTTT.

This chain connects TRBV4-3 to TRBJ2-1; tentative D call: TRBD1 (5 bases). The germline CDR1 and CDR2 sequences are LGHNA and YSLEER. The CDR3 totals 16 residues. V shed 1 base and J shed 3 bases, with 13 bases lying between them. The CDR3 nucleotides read TGCGCCAGCAGCCAAGCCCCGGCAGGGTTCTACAATGAGCAGTTCTTC. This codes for CASSQAPAGFYNEQFF.

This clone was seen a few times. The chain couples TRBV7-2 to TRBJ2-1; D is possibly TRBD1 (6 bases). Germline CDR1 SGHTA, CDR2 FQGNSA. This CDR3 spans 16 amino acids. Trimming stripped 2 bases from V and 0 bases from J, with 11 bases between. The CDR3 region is CASSLRSRGSYNEQFF. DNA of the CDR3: TGTGCCAGCAGCTTACGGTCCAGGGGCTCCTACAATGAGCAGTTCTTC.

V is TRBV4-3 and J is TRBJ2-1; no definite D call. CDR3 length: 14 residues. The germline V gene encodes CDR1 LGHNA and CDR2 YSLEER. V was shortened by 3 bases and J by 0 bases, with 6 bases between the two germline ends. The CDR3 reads CASSQTGSYNEQFF. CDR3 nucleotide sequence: TGCGCCAGCAGCCAGACGGGCTCCTACAATGAGCAGTTCTTC.

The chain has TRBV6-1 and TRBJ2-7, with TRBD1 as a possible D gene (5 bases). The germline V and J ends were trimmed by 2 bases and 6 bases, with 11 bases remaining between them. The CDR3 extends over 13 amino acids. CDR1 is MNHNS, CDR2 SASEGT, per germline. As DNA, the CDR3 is TGTGCCAGCAGTGAAAGGGGAAATGTCGAGCAGTACTTC. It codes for CASSERGNVEQYF.

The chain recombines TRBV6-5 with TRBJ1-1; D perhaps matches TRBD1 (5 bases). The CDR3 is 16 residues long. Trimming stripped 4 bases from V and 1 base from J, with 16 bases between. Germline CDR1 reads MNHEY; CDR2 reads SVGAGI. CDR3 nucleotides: TGTGCCAGCAGTTTCTCCGGAAGGACAAAGAACACTGAAGCTTTCTTT. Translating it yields CASSFSGRTKNTEAFF.

DNA for the CDR3: TGTGCCAGCCGACGGGACAGGGTATCACCGGCCTACGAGCAGTACTTC. Translation: CASRRDRVSPAYEQYF. This chain connects TRBV27 to TRBJ2-7; 9 bases align to TRBD1. CDR3 length: 16 residues. Trimming at V came to 8 bases and at J to 2 bases, leaving 13 bases not matched to a gene. CDR1 MNHEY and CDR2 SMNVEV come from the germline V gene (reference sequence).

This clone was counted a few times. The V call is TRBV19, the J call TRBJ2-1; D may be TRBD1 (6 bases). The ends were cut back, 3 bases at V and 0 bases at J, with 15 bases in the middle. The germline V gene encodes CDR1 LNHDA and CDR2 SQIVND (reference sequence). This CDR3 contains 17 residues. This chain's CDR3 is CASSIRQDLPSYNEQFF. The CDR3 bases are TGTGCCAGTAGTATCAGACAGGACCTACCCTCCTACAATGAGCAGTTCTTC.

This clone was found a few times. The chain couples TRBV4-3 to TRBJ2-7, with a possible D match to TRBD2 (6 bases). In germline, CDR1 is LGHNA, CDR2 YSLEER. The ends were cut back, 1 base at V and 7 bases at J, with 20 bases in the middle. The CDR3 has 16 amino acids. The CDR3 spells CASSQGLTRGSSEQYF. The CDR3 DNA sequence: TGCGCCAGCAGCCAAGGACTGACTAGAGGTTCGAGTGAGCAGTACTTC.